Reported below is one TCR beta chain. Its target is not known. TCRdb's table, derived via immunoSEQ multiplex PCR, lists solely in-frame clones and lacks some. This sample has approximately 180,000 clones, with roughly 87% found just once. There are 12 residues in the CDR3. V was trimmed by 0 bases and J by 7 bases, leaving 5 bases between them. The germline V gene encodes CDR1 SGDLS and CDR2 YYNGEE. The data belong to a study of T cell responses to AZD1222 COVID-19 vaccine. Study results and caveats: Among vaccine-associated CD4 TCRs, coverage spanned spike, with dominance at 160-218 and 743-854. White British ancestry dominated among donors, who included more females, and clonal diversity was possibly underestimated. Sampling captured repertoires only after the peak T cell response. Vaccination with two AZD1222 doses was followed by a rise in Spike-specific TCR breadth and depth.

The input for sequencing was peripheral blood, taken on day 0 of AZD1222 vaccination. This TCR came from an adult in good health. J is TRBJ1-3 and V is TRBV9; D is unresolved. The CDR3 DNA sequence: TGTGCCAGCAGCGTAGATGGGAACACCATATATTTT. Protein product: CASSVDGNTIYF.